Sequencing of this TCR beta chain was carried out in a study of blood T cell repertoires in COVID-19. As for the study in general: From the United States, Italy and Spain came samples of acute and convalescent COVID-19. PBMCs, B-cell-depleted T cells, or T cells were the source of the cDNA or gDNA that made up the material.

Original processing methods: Estimated nucleated cell counts came from reference gene primer amplification. Generated by immunoSEQ multiplex PCR, the TCRdb table keeps only in-frame clones and is missing some. D and trimming were read from the DNA, whereas the V and J calls and clone size are those reported in that table. This table holds about 63,000 clones, 79% found once. The CDR3 is made up of 14 amino acids. V was trimmed by 3 bases and J by 5 bases, leaving 11 bases between them. Germline-derived CDR1 and CDR2 are KGHSH and LQKENI. The chain joins TRBV18 to TRBJ1-5; tentative D call: TRBD1 (5 bases). The origin of this receptor is a human donor in a cohort sampled during active COVID-19. The specimen was peripheral blood. The CDR3 coding sequence is TGTGCCAGCTCACCGGGGCAGGGCCATCAGCCCCAGCATTTT. It translates to CASSPGQGHQPQHF. Supplemented by reference TRBV18 and TRBJ1-5, the full variable domain reads NAGVMQNPRHLVRRRGQEARLRCSPMKGHSHVYWYRQLPEEGLKFMVYLQKENIIDESGMPKERFSAEFPKEGPSILRIQQVVRGDSAAYFCASSPGQGHQPQHFGDGTRLSIL.